This TCR beta chain was recovered during a study of cytomegalovirus exposure and HLA in healthy donors. General study findings and limits: Researchers catalogued about 150 TCR beta chains as cytomegalovirus-associated.

The PCR made use of 60 Vbeta and 13 Jbeta primers. Profiled with immunoSEQ multiplex PCR; TCRdb holds only in-frame clones, not every one. Among about 76,000 clones listed, 65% to 85% were seen once. Worth noting for this clone: Its antigen is unidentified.

Trimming took 1 base from V and 4 from J, leaving 5 bases between them. CDR3 length: 13 residues. Germline values: CDR1 SGHDT, CDR2 YYEEEE. The receptor's source is a man aged 60 to 69 in good health and CMV-seropositive. V usage is TRBV5-6 and J usage is TRBJ2-2; the D is unclear. Specimen: PBMCs. The CDR3 region is CASSLYSTGELFF. CDR3 DNA: TGTGCCAGCAGCTTGTACAGCACCGGGGAGCTGTTTTTT.